Each of the 21 T cell receptor beta chains below was sequenced from the same sample in a study of identical twins. TCRdb analysed the 5' RACE reads with MiXCR anew, one entry per CDR3 protein. The sample carries hundreds of thousands of distinct CDR3 sequences, 18% recorded once. These data were also reused for a study on T cells expressing NK-cell markers.

Sequenced input: PBMCs. These receptors all stem from a woman in her late teens or twenties in good health.

The V call is TRBV7-9, the J call TRBJ2-7; the D is unclear. Germline CDR1 reads SEHNR; CDR2 reads FQNEAQ (reference sequence). V was pared by 5 bases and J by 7 bases, with 12 bases between. The CDR3 sequence is 12 residues long. The CDR3 sequence: CASSPASGEQYF. Written as DNA, the CDR3 is TGTGCCAGCAGCCCCGCCTCCGGTGAGCAGTACTTC.

The J gene is TRBJ2-7, the V gene TRBV7-2; 8 bases map to TRBD2. The CDR3 runs to 15 residues. Germline CDR1 SGHTA, CDR2 FQGNSA. Unmatched junction bases numbered 4, after V lost 1 base and J lost 2 bases. CDR3 sequence: CASSLVGTRPYEQYF. The CDR3 DNA sequence: TGTGCCAGCAGCTTAGTCGGGACTAGACCCTACGAGCAGTACTTC.

V usage is TRBV12-3 or TRBV12-4 and J usage is TRBJ1-6, with D unresolved. Trimming pared 3 bases from V and 7 bases from J, leaving 10 bases between. This CDR3 spans 14 amino acids. CDR3 sequence reads: CASSFGSRNSPLHF. In DNA, the CDR3 is TGTGCCAGCAGTTTTGGCAGCAGAAATTCACCCCTCCACTTT.

The chain carries TRBV12-3 or TRBV12-4 and TRBJ2-1, with D possibly called TRBD1 or TRBD2 (6 bases each). The CDR3 sequence is 16 residues long. V was shortened by 3 bases and J by 5 bases, with 17 bases between the two germline ends. CDR3 DNA: TGTGCCAGCAGTTTCGGTTTGGGGGGCGCGGACAATGAGCAGTTCTTC. This sequence encodes CASSFGLGGADNEQFF.

This clonotype has just a few counts. V is TRBV20-1 and J is TRBJ1-5; tentative D call: TRBD1 (6 bases). Trimming removed 2 bases from V and 4 bases from J, with 9 bases in between. Germline CDR1 is DFQATT and CDR2 is SNEGSKA (reference sequence). CDR3 length equals 13 residues. The CDR3 is CSARRTANQPQHF. Here the CDR3 DNA reads TGCAGTGCTAGAAGGACAGCTAATCAGCCCCAGCATTTT.

This clonotype occurred a few times. The V gene is TRBV20-1, the J gene TRBJ2-7; TRBD2 is a possible D gene (5 bases). The germline V gene encodes CDR1 DFQATT and CDR2 SNEGSKA (reference sequence). This CDR3 has 12 amino acids. Trimming left V 3 bases short and J 4 bases short, with 10 bases between. The CDR3 DNA reads as TGCAGTGCTAGGGTCCCGGGGTACGAGCAGTACTTC. Translating gives CSARVPGYEQYF.

V and J are TRBV3-1 and TRBJ2-2; no clear D. CDR3 length: 13 residues. CDR1 LGHDT and CDR2 YNNKEL come from the germline V gene (reference sequence). The ends were cut back, 1 base at V and 6 bases at J, with 6 bases in the middle. CDR3 region: CASSQVIPGELFF. CDR3 bases: TGTGCCAGCAGCCAAGTCATTCCCGGGGAGCTGTTTTTT.

This clonotype showed up many times. The chain carries TRBV20-1 and TRBJ2-1, with D hard to call. Trimming left V 6 bases short and J 1 base short, with 16 bases between. Germline V gene lookup returns CDR1 DFQATT and CDR2 SNEGSKA (reference sequence). The CDR3 consists of 15 residues. CDR3 DNA: TGCAGTGCCTTGTCCCCGACGAATTCCTACAATGAGCAGTTCTTC. This codes for CSALSPTNSYNEQFF.

This chain joins TRBV10-3 and TRBJ2-5; 9 bases map to TRBD2. J was trimmed by 2 bases and V by 6 bases; bases with no gene match: 10. This CDR3 has 16 amino acids. Per the germline V gene, CDR1 is ENHRY and CDR2 is SYGVKD. The CDR3 sequence: CAIRSGGGRGQETQYF. The CDR3 nucleotides read TGTGCCATCAGGTCCGGAGGCGGGAGGGGACAAGAGACCCAGTACTTC.

This clonotype was detected only a few times. The chain uses TRBV29-1 and TRBJ1-1; D is uncertain. This CDR3 spans 11 amino acids. Trimming left V 4 bases short and J 7 bases short, with 10 bases between. CDR1 is SQVTM, CDR2 ANQGSEA, per germline. Written as DNA, the CDR3 is TGCAGCGTTGCACTGGGAGTTGAAGCTTTCTTT. It encodes CSVALGVEAFF.

This clonotype was seen just once. The chain couples TRBV11-1 to TRBJ2-5, with 14 bases matching TRBD2. V gave up 6 bases and J gave up 5 bases; unmatched junction bases: 20. Germline V gene lookup returns CDR1 SGHAT and CDR2 FQDESV (reference sequence). The CDR3 is 20 amino acids. CDR3 DNA sequence: TGTGCCAGCAGTTCCCCATTCCTGACTAGCGGGAGGGCCGTTGGTGAGACCCAGTACTTC. This sequence encodes CASSSPFLTSGRAVGETQYF.

The V and J genes are TRBV19 and TRBJ2-7; 14 bases match TRBD2. Germline CDR1 and CDR2: LNHDA and SQIVND (reference sequence). The CDR3 loop spans 16 amino acids. V shed 5 bases, J shed 1 base, and the junction held 4 bases outside the gene matches. CDR3 sequence reads: CASSGTSGSYSYEQYF. In nucleotides, the CDR3 is TGTGCCAGTAGTGGGACTAGCGGGAGTTATTCCTACGAGCAGTACTTC.

The sample holds a few counts of this clonotype. The chain combines TRBV7-2 with TRBJ2-1, with 10 bases fitting TRBD2. Germline loops: CDR1 SGHTA, CDR2 FQGNSA. J lost 7 bases, V lost 1 base, and 4 bases had no gene match. This CDR3 is 15 amino acids long. CDR3 coding DNA: TGTGCCAGCAGCTTAGAGGGACTAGCGACAAATGAGCAGTTCTTC. It specifies CASSLEGLATNEQFF.

This clonotype has a handful of counts. The V gene is TRBV6-2 or TRBV6-3, the J gene TRBJ2-1; D is possibly TRBD2 (5 bases). This CDR3 comprises 16 residues. CDR1 and CDR2 from the germline V gene are MNHEY and SVGEGT. Trimming left V 5 bases short and J 6 bases short, with 20 bases between. CDR3 bases: TGTGCCAGCAGTCCCCCATCTCAGGCACTAGGCAATGAGCAGTTCTTC. Protein product: CASSPPSQALGNEQFF.

This clonotype appeared a few times. This chain joins TRBV5-5 and TRBJ2-7; D remains unclear. V was clipped by 1 base and J by 2 bases, with 10 bases between them. The CDR3 totals 14 residues. Germline V CDR1 and CDR2: SGHKS, YYEKEE (reference sequence). The CDR3 bases are TGTGCCAGCAGCTTGCGAGCTCCCACCTACGAGCAGTACTTC. It is translated as CASSLRAPTYEQYF.

The chain employs TRBV12-3 or TRBV12-4 and TRBJ2-1; 9 bases match TRBD2. The CDR3 has 15 amino acids. V lost 6 bases to trimming and J lost 4 bases; unmatched junction nucleotides: 7. CDR3: CASSIQRGAYNEQFF. CDR3 nucleotide sequence: TGTGCCAGCAGCATCCAGCGGGGGGCGTACAATGAGCAGTTCTTC.

The gene calls are TRBV20-1 and TRBJ2-2; a possible D gene is TRBD1 (6 bases). Germline lookup yields CDR1 DFQATT and CDR2 SNEGSKA (reference sequence). This CDR3 contains 14 residues. The V end was cut by 6 bases, the J end by 0 bases, with 11 bases between. The CDR3 bases are TGCAGTGCCACAGGGACCGCGAACACCGGGGAGCTGTTTTTT. This translates into CSATGTANTGELFF.

There are a few counts of this clonotype. J is TRBJ2-2 and V is TRBV5-1, with D perhaps matching TRBD1 (5 bases). The CDR3 extends over 12 amino acids. V was pared by 7 bases and J by 4 bases, with 8 bases between. Germline V gives CDR1 SGHRS, CDR2 YFSETQ. The CDR3 is CASVDTTGELFF. In DNA, the CDR3 is TGCGCCAGCGTGGACACCACCGGGGAGCTGTTTTTT. Full variable domain (outside the CDR3, taken from reference TRBV5-1 and TRBJ2-2): KAGVTQTPRYLIKTRGQQVTLSCSPISGHRSVSWYQQTPGQGLQFLFEYFSETQRNKGNFPGRFSGRQFSNSRSEMNVSTLELGDSALYLCASVDTTGELFFGEGSRLTVL.

The chain combines TRBV6-1 with TRBJ1-5; the D gene is possibly TRBD1 (6 bases). This CDR3 has 14 amino acids. Germline V lookup: CDR1 MNHNS, CDR2 SASEGT. V was pared by 5 bases and J by 12 bases, with 20 bases between. The DNA of the CDR3 is TGTGCCAGCAGTCTCACAGGGTTGAGTGAGTTCCAGCATTTT. Translating gives CASSLTGLSEFQHF.

The chain links TRBV7-9 to TRBJ1-4, with TRBD1 matching over 11 bases. The length of the CDR3 is 15 residues. Germline CDR1 is SEHNR and CDR2 is FQNEAQ (reference sequence). The J segment lost 11 bases and the V segment lost 8 bases, leaving 13 bases of the junction unmatched. The CDR3 here is CASGPVSGQGGKLFF. The CDR3, as DNA: TGTGCCAGCGGCCCCGTTTCGGGACAGGGGGGCAAACTGTTTTTT.

This rearrangement joins TRBV20-1 to TRBJ2-1; D is perhaps TRBD1 or TRBD2 (5 bases each). CDR3 length: 14 residues. The germline V gene has CDR1 DFQATT and CDR2 SNEGSKA (reference sequence). Deletions cut 4 bases from V and 4 bases from J, with 14 bases between. The CDR3 spells CSATTGTLYNEQFF. The CDR3 coding sequence is TGCAGTGCTACAACCGGGACGCTATACAATGAGCAGTTCTTC.